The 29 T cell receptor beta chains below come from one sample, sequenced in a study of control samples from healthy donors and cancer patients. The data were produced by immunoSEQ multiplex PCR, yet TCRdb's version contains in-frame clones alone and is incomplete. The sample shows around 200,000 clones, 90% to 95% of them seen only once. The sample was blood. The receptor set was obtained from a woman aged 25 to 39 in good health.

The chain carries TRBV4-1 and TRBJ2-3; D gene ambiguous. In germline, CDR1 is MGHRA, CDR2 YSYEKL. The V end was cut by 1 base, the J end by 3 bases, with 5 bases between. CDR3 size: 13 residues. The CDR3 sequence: CASSQVRTDTQYF. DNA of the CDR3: TGCGCCAGCAGCCAAGTAAGGACAGATACGCAGTATTTT.

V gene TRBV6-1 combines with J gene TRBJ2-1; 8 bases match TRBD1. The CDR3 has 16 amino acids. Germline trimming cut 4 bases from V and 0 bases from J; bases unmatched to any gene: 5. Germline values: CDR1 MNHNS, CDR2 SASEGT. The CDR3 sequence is CASSGFGTGSYNEQFF. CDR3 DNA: TGTGCCAGCAGTGGGTTTGGGACAGGCTCCTACAATGAGCAGTTCTTC.

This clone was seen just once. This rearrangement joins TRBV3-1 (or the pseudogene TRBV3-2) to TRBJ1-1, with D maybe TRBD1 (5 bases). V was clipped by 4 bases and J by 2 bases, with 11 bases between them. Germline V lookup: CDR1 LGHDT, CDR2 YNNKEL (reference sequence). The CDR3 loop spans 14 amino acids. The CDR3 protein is CASSRPGPNTEAFF. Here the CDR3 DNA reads TGTGCCAGCAGCCGACCGGGGCCAAACACTGAAGCTTTCTTT.

This CDR3 is CASSYRQVADTQYF. The CDR3 bases are TGTGCCAGCAGTTACCGACAGGTTGCAGATACGCAGTATTTT. The V gene is TRBV6-5, the J gene TRBJ2-3; the D gene is possibly TRBD1 (6 bases). This CDR3 has 14 amino acids. The germline CDR1 and CDR2 sequences are MNHEY and SVGAGI. Trimming removed 2 bases at V and 4 bases at J, with 10 bases between.

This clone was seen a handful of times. The CDR3 loop is CASGLKINQPQHF. CDR3 nucleotides: TGTGCTAGTGGTTTGAAAATAAATCAGCCCCAGCATTTT. The chain uses TRBV12-5 and TRBJ1-5; D is unresolved. Germline V gives CDR1 LGHNT, CDR2 FRNRAP. V was clipped by 2 bases and J by 4 bases, with 6 bases between them. The CDR3 is 13 amino acids.

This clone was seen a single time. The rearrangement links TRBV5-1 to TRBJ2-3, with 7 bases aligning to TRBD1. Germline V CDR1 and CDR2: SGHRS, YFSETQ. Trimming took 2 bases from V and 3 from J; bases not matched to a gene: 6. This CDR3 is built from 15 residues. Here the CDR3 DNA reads TGCGCCAGCAGCTTAGGGGGCAGATTGACAGATACGCAGTATTTT. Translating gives CASSLGGRLTDTQYF.

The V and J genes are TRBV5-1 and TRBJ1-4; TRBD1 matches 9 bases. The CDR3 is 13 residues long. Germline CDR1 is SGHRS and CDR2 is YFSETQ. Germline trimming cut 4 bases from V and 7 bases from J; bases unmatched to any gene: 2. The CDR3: CASSQQGAEKLFF. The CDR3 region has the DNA TGCGCCAGCAGCCAACAGGGGGCTGAAAAACTGTTTTTT.

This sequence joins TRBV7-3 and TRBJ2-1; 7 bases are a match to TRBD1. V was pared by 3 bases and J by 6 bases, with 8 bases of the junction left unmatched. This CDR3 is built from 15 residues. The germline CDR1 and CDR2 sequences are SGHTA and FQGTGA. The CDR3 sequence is CASSFRQGRGNEQFF. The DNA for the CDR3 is TGTGCCAGCAGCTTTCGACAGGGTCGTGGCAATGAGCAGTTCTTC. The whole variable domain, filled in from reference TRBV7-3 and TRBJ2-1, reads GAGVSQTPSNKVTEKGKYVELRCDPISGHTALYWYRQSLGQGPEFLIYFQGTGAADDSGLPNDRFFAVRPEGSVSTLKIQRTERGDSAVYLCASSFRQGRGNEQFFGPGTRLTVL.

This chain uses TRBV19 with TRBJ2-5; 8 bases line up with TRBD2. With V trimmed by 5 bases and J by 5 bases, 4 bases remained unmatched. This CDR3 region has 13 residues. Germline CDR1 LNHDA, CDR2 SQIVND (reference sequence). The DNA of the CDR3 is TGTGCCAGTAGTCCCCGACTAGCGGAGACCCAGTACTTC. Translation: CASSPRLAETQYF.

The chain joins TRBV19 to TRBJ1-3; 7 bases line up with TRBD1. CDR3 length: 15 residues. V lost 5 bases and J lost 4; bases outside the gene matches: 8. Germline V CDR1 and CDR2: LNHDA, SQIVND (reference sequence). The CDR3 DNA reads TGTGCCAGTAGTCTGGCCGGGACAGAGGGAAACACCATATATTTT. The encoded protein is CASSLAGTEGNTIYF.

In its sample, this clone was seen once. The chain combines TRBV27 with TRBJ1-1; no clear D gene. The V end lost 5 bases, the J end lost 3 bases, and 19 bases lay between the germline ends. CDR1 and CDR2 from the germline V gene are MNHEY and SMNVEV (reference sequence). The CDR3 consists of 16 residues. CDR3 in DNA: TGTGCCAGCAGTCCCTACCCCGTCAGCCTGGACACTGAAGCTTTCTTT. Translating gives CASSPYPVSLDTEAFF.

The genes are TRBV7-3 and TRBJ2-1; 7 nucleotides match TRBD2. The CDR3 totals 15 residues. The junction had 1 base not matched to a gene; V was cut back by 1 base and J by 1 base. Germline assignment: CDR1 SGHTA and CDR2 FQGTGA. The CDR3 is CASSLMGGSYNEQFF. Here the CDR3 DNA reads TGTGCCAGCAGCTTAATGGGGGGGTCCTACAATGAGCAGTTCTTC.

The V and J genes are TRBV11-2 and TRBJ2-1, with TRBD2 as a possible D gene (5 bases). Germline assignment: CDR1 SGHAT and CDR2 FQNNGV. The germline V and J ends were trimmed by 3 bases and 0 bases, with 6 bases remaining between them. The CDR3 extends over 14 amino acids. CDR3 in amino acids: CASSFRDSYNEQFF. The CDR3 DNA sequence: TGTGCCAGCAGCTTTCGGGACTCCTACAATGAGCAGTTCTTC.

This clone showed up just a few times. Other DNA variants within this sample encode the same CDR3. The CDR3 region has the DNA TGTGCCAGCAGTTTGGGCTATGGCTACACCTTC. It encodes CASSLGYGYTF. The V and J genes are TRBV12-3 or TRBV12-4 and TRBJ1-2; D is unclear. This CDR3 is 11 amino acids long. Between the trimmed V and J ends, which lost 3 bases and 4 bases, there was a span of 3 bases.

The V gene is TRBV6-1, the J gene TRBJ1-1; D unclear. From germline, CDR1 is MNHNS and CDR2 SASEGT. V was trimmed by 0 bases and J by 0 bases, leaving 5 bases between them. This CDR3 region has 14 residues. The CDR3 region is CASSEARMNTEAFF. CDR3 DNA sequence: TGTGCCAGCAGTGAAGCCCGCATGAACACTGAAGCTTTCTTT.

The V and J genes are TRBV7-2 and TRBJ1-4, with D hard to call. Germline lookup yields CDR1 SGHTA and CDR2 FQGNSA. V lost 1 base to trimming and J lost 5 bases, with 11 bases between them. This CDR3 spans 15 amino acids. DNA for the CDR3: TGTGCCAGCAGCTTAGGGACGGTCCTAAATGAAAAACTGTTTTTT. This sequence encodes CASSLGTVLNEKLFF.

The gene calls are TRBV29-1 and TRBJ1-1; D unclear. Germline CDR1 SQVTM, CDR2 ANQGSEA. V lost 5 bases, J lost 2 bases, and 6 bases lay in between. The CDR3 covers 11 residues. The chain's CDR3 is CSVFSNTEAFF. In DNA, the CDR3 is TGCAGCGTTTTTAGTAACACTGAAGCTTTCTTT.

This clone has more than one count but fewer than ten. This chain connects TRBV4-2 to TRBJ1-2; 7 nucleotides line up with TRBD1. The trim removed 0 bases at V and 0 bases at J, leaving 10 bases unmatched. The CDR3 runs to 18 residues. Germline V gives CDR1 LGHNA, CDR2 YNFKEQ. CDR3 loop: CASSQDPPRTGSNYGYTF. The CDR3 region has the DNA TGTGCCAGCAGCCAAGATCCCCCTAGGACAGGTTCTAACTATGGCTACACCTTC.

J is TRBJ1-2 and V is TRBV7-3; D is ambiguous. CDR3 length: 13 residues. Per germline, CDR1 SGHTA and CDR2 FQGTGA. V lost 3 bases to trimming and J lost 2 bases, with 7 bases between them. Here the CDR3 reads CASSLGRNYGYTF. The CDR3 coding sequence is TGTGCCAGCAGCTTGGGCAGAAACTATGGCTACACCTTC.

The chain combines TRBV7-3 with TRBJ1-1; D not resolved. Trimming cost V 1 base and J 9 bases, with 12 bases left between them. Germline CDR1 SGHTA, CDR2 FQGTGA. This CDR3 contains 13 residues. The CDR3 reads CASSLSFRHQAFF. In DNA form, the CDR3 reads TGTGCCAGCAGCTTAAGCTTCAGGCACCAAGCTTTCTTT.

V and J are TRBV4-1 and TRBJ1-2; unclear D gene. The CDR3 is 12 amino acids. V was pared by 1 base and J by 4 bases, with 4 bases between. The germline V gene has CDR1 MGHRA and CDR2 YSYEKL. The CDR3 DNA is TGCGCCAGCAGCCAAGGGTTCTATGGCTACACCTTC. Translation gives CASSQGFYGYTF.

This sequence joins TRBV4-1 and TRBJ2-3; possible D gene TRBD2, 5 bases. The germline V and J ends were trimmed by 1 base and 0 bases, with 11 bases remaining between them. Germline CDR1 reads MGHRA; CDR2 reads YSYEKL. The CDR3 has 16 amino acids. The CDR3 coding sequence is TGCGCCAGCAGCCAAGGAGGGATGGCTAGCACAGATACGCAGTATTTT. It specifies CASSQGGMASTDTQYF.

The CDR3 coding sequence is TGTGCCAGCAGCTCACTAACCGGGACAGTGAACACTGAAGCTTTCTTT. Its protein product is CASSSLTGTVNTEAFF. The chain is built from TRBV9 and TRBJ1-1; 7 bases are shared with TRBD1. V lost 4 bases to trimming and J lost 0 bases; unmatched junction nucleotides: 9. The CDR3 covers 16 residues. CDR1 and CDR2 from the germline V gene are SGDLS and YYNGEE.

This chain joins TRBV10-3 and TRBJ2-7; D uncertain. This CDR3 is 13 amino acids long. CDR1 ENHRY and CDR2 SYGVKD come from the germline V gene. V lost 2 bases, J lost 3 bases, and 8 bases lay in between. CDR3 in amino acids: CAISEAHHYEQYF. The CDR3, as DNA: TGTGCCATCAGTGAGGCACACCACTACGAGCAGTACTTC.

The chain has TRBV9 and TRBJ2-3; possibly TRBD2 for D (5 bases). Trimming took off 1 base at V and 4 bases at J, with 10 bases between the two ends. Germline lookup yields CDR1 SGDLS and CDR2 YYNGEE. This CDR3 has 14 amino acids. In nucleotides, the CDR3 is TGTGCCAGCAGCGTATCGGGAAAGGCAGATACGCAGTATTTT. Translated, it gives CASSVSGKADTQYF. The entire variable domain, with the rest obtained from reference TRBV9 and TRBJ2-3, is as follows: DSGVTQTPKHLITATGQRVTLRCSPRSGDLSVYWYQQSLDQGLQFLIQYYNGEERAKGNILERFSAQQFPDLHSELNLSSLELGDSALYFCASSVSGKADTQYFGPGTRLTVL.

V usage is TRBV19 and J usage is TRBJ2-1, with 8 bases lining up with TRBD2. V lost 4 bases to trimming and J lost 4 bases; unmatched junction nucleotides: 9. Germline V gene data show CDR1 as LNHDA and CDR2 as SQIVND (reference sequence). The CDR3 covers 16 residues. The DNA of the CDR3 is TGTGCCAGTAGTAGCCGAACTAGCGGACCTTACAATGAGCAGTTCTTC. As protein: CASSSRTSGPYNEQFF.

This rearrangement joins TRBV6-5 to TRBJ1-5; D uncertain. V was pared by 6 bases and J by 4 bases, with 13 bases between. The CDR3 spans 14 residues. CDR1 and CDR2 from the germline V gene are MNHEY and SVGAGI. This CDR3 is CASRPPGQNQPQHF. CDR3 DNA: TGTGCCAGCAGGCCGCCGGGTCAAAATCAGCCCCAGCATTTT.

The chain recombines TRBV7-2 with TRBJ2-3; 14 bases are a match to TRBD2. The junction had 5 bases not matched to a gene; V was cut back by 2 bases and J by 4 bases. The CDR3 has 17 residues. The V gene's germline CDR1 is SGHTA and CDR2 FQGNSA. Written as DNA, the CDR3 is TGTGCCAGCAGCTTACGACTAGCGGGAGGGTTGGCAGATACGCAGTATTTT. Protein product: CASSLRLAGGLADTQYF. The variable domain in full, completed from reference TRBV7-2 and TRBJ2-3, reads GAGVSQSPSNKVTEKGKDVELRCDPISGHTALYWYRQSLGQGLEFLIYFQGNSAPDKSGLPSDRFSAERTGGSVSTLTIQRTQQEDSAVYLCASSLRLAGGLADTQYFGPGTRLTVL.

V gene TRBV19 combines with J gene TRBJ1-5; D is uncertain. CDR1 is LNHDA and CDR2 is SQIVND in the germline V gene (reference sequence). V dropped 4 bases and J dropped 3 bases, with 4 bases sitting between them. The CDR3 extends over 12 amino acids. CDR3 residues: CASSKDNQPQHF. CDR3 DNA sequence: TGTGCCAGTAGTAAAGACAATCAGCCCCAGCATTTT.